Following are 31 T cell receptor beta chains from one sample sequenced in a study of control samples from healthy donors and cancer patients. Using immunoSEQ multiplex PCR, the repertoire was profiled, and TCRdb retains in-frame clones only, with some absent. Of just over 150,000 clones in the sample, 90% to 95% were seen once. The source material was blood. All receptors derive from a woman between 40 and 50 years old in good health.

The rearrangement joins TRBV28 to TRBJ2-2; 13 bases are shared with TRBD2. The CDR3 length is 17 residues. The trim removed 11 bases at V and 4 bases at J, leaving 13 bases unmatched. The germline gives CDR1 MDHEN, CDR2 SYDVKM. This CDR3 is CAANGGTSGIFTGELFF. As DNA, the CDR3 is TGTGCCGCGAATGGCGGGACTAGCGGGATTTTCACCGGGGAGCTGTTTTTT.

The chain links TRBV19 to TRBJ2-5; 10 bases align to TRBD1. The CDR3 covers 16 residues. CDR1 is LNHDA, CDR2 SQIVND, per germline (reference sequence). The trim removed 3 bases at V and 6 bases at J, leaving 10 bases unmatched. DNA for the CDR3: TGTGCCAGTAGTATGCGGCCGGGACAGGGGAGACAGACCCAGTACTTC. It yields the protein CASSMRPGQGRQTQYF. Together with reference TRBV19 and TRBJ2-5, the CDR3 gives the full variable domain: DGGITQSPKYLFRKEGQNVTLSCEQNLNHDAMYWYRQDPGQGLRLIYYSQIVNDFQKGDIAEGYSVSREKKESFPLTVTSAQKNPTAFYLCASSMRPGQGRQTQYFGPGTRLLVL.

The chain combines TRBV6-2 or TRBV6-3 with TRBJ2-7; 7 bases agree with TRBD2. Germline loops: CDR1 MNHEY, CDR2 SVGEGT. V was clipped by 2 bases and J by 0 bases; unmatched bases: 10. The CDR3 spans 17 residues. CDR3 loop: CASSYVVGAGASYEQYF. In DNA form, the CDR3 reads TGTGCCAGCAGTTACGTAGTTGGGGCGGGAGCCTCCTACGAGCAGTACTTC.

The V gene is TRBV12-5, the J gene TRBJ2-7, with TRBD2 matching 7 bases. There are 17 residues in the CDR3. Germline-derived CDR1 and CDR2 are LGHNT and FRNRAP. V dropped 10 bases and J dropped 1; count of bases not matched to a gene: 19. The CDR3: CATSNLAGKDRSYEQYF. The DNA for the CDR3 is TGTGCTACCTCAAACTTAGCGGGTAAGGATCGTTCCTACGAGCAGTACTTC.

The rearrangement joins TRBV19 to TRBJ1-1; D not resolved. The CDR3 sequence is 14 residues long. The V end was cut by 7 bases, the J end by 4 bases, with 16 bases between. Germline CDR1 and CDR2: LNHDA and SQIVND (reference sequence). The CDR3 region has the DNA TGTGCCAGTACCCTGGATCCCTTCGGCACTGAAGCTTTCTTT. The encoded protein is CASTLDPFGTEAFF.

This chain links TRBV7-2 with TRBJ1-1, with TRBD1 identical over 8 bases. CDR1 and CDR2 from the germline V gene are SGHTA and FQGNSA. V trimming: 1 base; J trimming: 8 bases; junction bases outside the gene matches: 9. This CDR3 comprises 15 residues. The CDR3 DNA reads TGTGCCAGCAGCTTAGGTTGGCAGGGGGCAGGGGAAGCTTTCTTT. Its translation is CASSLGWQGAGEAFF. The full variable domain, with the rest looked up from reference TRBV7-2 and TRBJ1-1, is GAGVSQSPSNKVTEKGKDVELRCDPISGHTALYWYRQSLGQGLEFLIYFQGNSAPDKSGLPSDRFSAERTGGSVSTLTIQRTQQEDSAVYLCASSLGWQGAGEAFFGQGTRLTVV.

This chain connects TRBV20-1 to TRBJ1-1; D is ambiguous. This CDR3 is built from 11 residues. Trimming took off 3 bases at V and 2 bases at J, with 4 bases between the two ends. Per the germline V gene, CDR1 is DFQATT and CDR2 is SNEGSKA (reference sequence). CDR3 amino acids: CSASSNTEAFF. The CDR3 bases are TGCAGTGCTAGTTCCAACACTGAAGCTTTCTTT.

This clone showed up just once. Written as DNA, the CDR3 is TGCGCCAGCAGCCAGTACAGGGTTGCAACTAATGAAAAACTGTTTTTT. This translates into CASSQYRVATNEKLFF. The chain combines TRBV4-3 with TRBJ1-4, with a tentative D call TRBD1 (6 bases). Germline V gene lookup returns CDR1 LGHNA and CDR2 YSLEER. The germline V and J ends were trimmed by 3 bases and 0 bases, with 11 bases remaining between them. The CDR3 sequence is 16 residues long.

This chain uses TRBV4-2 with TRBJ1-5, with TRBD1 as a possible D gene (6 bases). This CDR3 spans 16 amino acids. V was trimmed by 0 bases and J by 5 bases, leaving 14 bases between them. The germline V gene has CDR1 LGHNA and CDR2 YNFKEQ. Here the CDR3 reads CASSQDWGGADQPQHF. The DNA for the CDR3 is TGTGCCAGCAGCCAAGATTGGGGGGGCGCCGATCAGCCCCAGCATTTT.

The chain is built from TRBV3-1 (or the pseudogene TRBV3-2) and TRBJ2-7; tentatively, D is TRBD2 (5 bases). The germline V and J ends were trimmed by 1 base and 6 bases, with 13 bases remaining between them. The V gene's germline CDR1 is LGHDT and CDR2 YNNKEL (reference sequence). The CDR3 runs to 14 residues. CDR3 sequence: CASSQAGRGSEQYF. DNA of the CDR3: TGTGCCAGCAGCCAAGCCGGGCGAGGGTCCGAGCAGTACTTC.

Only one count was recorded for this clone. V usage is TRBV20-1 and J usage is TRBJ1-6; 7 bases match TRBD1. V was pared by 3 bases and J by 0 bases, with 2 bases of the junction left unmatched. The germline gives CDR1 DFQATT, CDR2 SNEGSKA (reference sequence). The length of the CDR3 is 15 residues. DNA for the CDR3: TGCAGTGCTAGTGCAGGGGGCTCCTATAATTCACCCCTCCACTTT. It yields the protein CSASAGGSYNSPLHF.

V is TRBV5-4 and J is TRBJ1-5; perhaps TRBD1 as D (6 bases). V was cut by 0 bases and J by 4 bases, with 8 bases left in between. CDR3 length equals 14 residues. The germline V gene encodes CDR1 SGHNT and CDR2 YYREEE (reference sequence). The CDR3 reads CASSLDQGNQPQHF. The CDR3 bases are TGTGCCAGCAGCTTGGATCAGGGGAATCAGCCCCAGCATTTT.

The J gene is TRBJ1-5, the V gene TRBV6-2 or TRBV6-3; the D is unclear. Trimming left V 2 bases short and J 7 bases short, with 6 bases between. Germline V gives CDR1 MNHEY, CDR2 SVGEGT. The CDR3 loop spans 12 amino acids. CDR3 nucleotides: TGTGCCAGCAGTTACCTGGGGCAGCCCCAGCATTTT. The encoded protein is CASSYLGQPQHF.

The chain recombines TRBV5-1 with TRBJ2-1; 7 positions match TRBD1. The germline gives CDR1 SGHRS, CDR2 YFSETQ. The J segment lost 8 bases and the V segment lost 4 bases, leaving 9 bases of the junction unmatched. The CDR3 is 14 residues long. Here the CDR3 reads CASSMGHRGDEQFF. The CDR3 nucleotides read TGCGCCAGCAGCATGGGACACAGGGGCGATGAGCAGTTCTTC.

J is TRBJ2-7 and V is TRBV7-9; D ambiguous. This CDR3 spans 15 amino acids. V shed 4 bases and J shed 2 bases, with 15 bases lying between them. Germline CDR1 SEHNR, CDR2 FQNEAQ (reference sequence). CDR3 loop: CASSSLSLGPYEQYF. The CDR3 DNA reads TGTGCCAGCAGCTCCCTGAGTCTGGGCCCCTACGAGCAGTACTTC. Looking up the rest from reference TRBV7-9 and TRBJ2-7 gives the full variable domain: DTGVSQNPRHKITKRGQNVTFRCDPISEHNRLYWYRQTLGQGPEFLTYFQNEAQLEKSRLLSDRFSAERPKGSFSTLEIQRTEQGDSAMYLCASSSLSLGPYEQYFGPGTRLTVT.

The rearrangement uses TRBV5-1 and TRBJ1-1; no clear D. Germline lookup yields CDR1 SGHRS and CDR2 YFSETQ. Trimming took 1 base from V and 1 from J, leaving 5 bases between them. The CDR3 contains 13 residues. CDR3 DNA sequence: TGCGCCAGCAGCTTGAATGAGAACACTGAAGCTTTCTTT. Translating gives CASSLNENTEAFF.

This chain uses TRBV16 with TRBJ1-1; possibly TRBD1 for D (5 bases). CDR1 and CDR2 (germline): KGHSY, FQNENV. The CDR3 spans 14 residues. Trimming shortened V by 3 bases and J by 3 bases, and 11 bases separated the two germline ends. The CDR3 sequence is CASSQERGYTEAFF. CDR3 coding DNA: TGTGCCAGCAGCCAGGAACGGGGGTACACTGAAGCTTTCTTT.

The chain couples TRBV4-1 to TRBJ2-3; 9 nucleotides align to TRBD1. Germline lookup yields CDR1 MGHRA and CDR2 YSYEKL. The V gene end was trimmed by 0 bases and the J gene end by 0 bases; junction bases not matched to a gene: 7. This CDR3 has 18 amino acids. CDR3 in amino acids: CASSQEAGTGMSTDTQYF. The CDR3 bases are TGCGCCAGCAGCCAAGAGGCCGGGACAGGGATGAGCACAGATACGCAGTATTTT.

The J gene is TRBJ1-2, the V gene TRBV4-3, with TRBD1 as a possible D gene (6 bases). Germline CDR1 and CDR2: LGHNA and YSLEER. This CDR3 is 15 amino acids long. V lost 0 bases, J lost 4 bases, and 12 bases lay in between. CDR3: CASSQDTGAGYGYTF. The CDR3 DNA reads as TGCGCCAGCAGCCAAGATACGGGGGCCGGCTATGGCTACACCTTC.

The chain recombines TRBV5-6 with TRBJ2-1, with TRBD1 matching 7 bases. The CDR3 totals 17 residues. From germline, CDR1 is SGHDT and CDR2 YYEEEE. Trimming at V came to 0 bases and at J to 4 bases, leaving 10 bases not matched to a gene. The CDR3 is CASSLEVGGRAYNEQFF. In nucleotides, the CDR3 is TGTGCCAGCAGCTTGGAGGTAGGGGGCAGGGCTTACAATGAGCAGTTCTTC.

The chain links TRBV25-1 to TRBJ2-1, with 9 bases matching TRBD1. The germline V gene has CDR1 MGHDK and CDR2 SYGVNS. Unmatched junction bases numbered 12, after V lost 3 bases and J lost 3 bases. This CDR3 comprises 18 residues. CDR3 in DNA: TGTGCCAGCAGTGATCGCCCCGGGGACAGGGCCTTCTACAATGAGCAGTTCTTC. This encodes CASSDRPGDRAFYNEQFF.

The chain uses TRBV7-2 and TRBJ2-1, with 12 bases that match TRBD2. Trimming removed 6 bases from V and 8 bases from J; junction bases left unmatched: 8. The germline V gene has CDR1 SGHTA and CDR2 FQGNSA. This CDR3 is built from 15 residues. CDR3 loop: CASRPSGRAAHEQFF. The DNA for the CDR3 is TGTGCCAGCAGACCTAGCGGGAGGGCCGCTCATGAGCAGTTCTTC.

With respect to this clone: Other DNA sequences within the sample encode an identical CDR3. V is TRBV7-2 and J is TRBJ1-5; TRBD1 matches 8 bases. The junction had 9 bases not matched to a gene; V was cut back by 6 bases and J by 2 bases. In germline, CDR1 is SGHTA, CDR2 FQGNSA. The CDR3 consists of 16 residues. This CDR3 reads CASSYRGGDGNQPQHF. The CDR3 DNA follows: TGTGCCAGCAGTTACAGGGGGGGGGACGGCAATCAGCCCCAGCATTTT.

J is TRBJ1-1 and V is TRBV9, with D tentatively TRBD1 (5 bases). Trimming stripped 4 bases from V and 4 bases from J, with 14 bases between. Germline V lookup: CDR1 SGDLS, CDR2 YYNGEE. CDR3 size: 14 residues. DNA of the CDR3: TGTGCCAGCAGCCCCGGGACGGAAGGCACTGAAGCTTTCTTT. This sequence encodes CASSPGTEGTEAFF.

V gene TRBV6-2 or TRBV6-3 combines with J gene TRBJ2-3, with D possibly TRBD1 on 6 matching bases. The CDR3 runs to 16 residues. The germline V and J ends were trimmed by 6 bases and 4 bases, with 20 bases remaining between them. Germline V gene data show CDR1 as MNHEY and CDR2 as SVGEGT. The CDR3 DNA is TGTGCCAGCAGGCCTCAACAGGGTTTAAGACCAGATACGCAGTATTTT. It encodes CASRPQQGLRPDTQYF.

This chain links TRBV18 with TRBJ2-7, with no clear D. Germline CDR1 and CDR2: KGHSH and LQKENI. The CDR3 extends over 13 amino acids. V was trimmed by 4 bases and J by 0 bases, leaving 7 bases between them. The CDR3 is CASSLEDSYEQYF. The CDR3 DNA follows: TGTGCCAGCTCACTTGAGGACTCCTACGAGCAGTACTTC. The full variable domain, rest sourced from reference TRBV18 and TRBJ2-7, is NAGVMQNPRHLVRRRGQEARLRCSPMKGHSHVYWYRQLPEEGLKFMVYLQKENIIDESGMPKERFSAEFPKEGPSILRIQQVVRGDSAAYFCASSLEDSYEQYFGPGTRLTVT.

The CDR3 nucleotides are TGCGCCAGCAGCCAAGGAGCCAGGGGCAATCAGCCCCAGCATTTT. Encoded protein: CASSQGARGNQPQHF. The V gene is TRBV4-3, the J gene TRBJ1-5; TRBD1 is a possible D gene (5 bases). The germline CDR1 and CDR2 sequences are LGHNA and YSLEER. V was trimmed by 1 base and J by 2 bases, leaving 9 bases between them. The CDR3 runs 15 residues.

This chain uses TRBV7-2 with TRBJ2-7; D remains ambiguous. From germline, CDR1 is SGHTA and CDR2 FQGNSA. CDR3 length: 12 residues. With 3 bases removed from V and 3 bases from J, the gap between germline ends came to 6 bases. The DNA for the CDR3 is TGTGCCAGCAGCTTGAGGCTCTACGAGCAGTACTTC. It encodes CASSLRLYEQYF.

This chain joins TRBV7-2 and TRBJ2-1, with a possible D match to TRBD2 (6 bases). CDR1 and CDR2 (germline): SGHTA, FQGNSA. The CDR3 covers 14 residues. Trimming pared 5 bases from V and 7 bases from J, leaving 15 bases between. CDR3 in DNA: TGTGCCAGCAGCCCGGCCTCACTAGCAAATGAGCAGTTCTTC. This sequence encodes CASSPASLANEQFF.

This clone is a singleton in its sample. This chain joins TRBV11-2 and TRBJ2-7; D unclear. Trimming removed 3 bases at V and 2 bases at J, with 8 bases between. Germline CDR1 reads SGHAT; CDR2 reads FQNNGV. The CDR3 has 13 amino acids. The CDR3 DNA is TGTGCCAGCAGCTTTGTCGATGCCTACGAGCAGTACTTC. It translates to CASSFVDAYEQYF.

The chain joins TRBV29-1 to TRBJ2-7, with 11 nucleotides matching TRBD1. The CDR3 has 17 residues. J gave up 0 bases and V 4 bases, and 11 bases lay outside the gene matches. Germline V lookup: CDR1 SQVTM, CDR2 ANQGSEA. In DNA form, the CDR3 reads TGCAGCGTTGGGGGCTTTACCGGGACAGGGGGCTCCTACGAGCAGTACTTC. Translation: CSVGGFTGTGGSYEQYF.